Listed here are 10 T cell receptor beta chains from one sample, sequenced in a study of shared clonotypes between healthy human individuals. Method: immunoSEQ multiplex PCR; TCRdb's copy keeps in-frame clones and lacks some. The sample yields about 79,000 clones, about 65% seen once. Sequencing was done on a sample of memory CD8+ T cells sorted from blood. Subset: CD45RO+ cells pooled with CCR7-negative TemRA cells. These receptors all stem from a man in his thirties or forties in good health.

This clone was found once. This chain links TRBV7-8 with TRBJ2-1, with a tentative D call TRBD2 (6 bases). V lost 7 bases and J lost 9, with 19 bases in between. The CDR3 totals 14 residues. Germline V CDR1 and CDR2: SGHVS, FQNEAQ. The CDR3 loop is CASTLARFPSEQFF. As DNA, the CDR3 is TGTGCCAGCACACTAGCTAGATTCCCTTCTGAGCAGTTCTTC. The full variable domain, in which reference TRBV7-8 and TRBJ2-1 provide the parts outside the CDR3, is GAGVSQSPRYKVAKRGQDVALRCDPISGHVSLFWYQQALGQGPEFLTYFQNEAQLDKSGLPSDRFFAERPEGSVSTLKIQRTQQEDSAVYLCASTLARFPSEQFFGPGTRLTVL.

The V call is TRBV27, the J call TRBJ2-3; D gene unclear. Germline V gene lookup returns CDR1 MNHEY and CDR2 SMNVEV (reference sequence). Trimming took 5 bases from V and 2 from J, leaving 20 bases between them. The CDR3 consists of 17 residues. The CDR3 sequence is CASSKQVITQSTDTQYF. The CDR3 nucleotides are TGTGCCAGCAGTAAACAAGTCATCACGCAGTCCACAGATACGCAGTATTTT.

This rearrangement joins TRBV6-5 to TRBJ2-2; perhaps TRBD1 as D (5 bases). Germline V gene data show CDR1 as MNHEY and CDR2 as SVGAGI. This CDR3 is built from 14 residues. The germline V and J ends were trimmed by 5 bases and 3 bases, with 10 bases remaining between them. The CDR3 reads CASSQDTYTGELFF. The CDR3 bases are TGTGCCAGCAGTCAGGACACCTACACCGGGGAGCTGTTTTTT.

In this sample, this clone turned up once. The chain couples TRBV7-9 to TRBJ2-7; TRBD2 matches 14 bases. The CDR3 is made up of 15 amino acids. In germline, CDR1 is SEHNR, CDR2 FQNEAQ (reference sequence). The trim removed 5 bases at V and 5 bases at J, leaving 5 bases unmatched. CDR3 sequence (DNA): TGTGCCAGCAGCGTCGGGACTAGCGGGAGCGACGAGCAGTACTTC. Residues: CASSVGTSGSDEQYF.

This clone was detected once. CDR3 loop: CASSIVAGDYEQYF. DNA for the CDR3: TGTGCCAGTAGTATAGTTGCAGGGGACTACGAGCAGTACTTC. This chain uses TRBV19 with TRBJ2-7; a weak D match, TRBD1 (6 bases). CDR1 is LNHDA and CDR2 is SQIVND in the germline V gene (reference sequence). This CDR3 spans 14 amino acids. The V gene lost 1 base and the J gene lost 3 bases, with 10 bases spanning the gap.

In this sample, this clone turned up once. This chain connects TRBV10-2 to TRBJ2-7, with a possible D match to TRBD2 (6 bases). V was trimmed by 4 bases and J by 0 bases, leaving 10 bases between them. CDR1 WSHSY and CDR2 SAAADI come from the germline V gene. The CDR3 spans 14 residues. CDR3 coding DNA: TGCGCCAGCAGTGCTGCGGGGAGCTCCTACGAGCAGTACTTC. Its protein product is CASSAAGSSYEQYF.

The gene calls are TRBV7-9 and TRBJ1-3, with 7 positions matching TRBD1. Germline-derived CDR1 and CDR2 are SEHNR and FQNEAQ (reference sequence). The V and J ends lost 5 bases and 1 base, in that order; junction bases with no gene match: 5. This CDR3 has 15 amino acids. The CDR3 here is CASSTDRVSGNTIYF. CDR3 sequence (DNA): TGTGCCAGCAGCACCGACAGGGTATCTGGAAACACCATATATTTT.

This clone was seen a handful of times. The DNA of the CDR3 is TGTGCCAGCAGTCCCGGGACAAATTATGGCTACACCTTC. Its protein product is CASSPGTNYGYTF. V gene TRBV28 combines with J gene TRBJ1-2, with D perhaps TRBD1 (6 bases). Trimming cost V 5 bases and J 5 bases, with 12 bases left between them. The CDR3 runs to 13 residues. The germline gives CDR1 MDHEN, CDR2 SYDVKM.

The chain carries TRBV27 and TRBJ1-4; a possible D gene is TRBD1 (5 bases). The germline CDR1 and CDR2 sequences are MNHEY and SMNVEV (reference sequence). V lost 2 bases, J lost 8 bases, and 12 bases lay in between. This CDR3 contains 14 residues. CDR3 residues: CASSLQGVEEKLFF. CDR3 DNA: TGTGCCAGCAGTTTACAAGGGGTGGAGGAAAAACTGTTTTTT.

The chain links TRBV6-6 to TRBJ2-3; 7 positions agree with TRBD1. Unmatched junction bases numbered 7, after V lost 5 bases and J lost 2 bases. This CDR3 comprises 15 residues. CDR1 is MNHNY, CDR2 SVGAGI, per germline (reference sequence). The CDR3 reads CASSPGQTLTDTQYF. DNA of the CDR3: TGTGCCAGCAGTCCGGGACAGACCCTCACAGATACGCAGTATTTT.